The 21 T cell receptor beta chains in this list originate from one sample, sequenced in a study of T-cell reconstitution after alpha-beta-depleted transplantation in children. Unique molecular identifiers were used to barcode this TCRbeta library. TCRdb recomputed calls from the PCR reads with MiXCR, one row per CDR3 protein. The table has about 100,000 distinct CDR3 sequences, 5% to 8% seen once. Sample: PBMCs, mostly from graft donor cells, taken 360 days after TCRalphabeta/CD19-depleted stem cell transplant. All receptors derive from a male patient between 2 and 15 years old who had a stem cell transplant for acute lymphoblastic leukemia, so the T cells may come from the graft donor.

In this sample, this clonotype turned up a few times. The V call is TRBV3-1, the J call TRBJ1-6, with a weak D call TRBD1 (6 bases). The CDR3 is 14 residues long. V was clipped by 4 bases and J by 8 bases, with 12 bases between them. Germline V gives CDR1 LGHDT, CDR2 YNNKEL (reference sequence). The CDR3 protein is CASSPGGFDSPLHF. CDR3 sequence (DNA): TGTGCCAGCAGCCCGGGGGGCTTTGATTCACCCCTCCACTTT.

This clonotype was seen at least ten times. V gene TRBV4-3 combines with J gene TRBJ2-5; D remains unclear. The germline V and J ends were trimmed by 0 bases and 4 bases, with 9 bases remaining between them. Germline CDR1 is LGHNA and CDR2 is YSLEER. The CDR3 spans 14 residues. DNA of the CDR3: TGCGCCAGCAGCCAAGACCCAGAAGGAGAGACCCAGTACTTC. Protein product: CASSQDPEGETQYF.

The chain employs TRBV4-1 and TRBJ2-1; TRBD1 matches at 9 bases. Germline CDR1 reads MGHRA; CDR2 reads YSYEKL. V shed 6 bases, J shed 8 bases, and the junction held 17 bases outside the gene matches. The CDR3 contains 17 residues. The CDR3 protein is CASRFSTGGRDWDEQFF. The CDR3 nucleotides read TGCGCCAGCAGGTTTTCTACAGGGGGCCGGGACTGGGATGAGCAGTTCTTC.

The V and J genes are TRBV28 and TRBJ2-1; 12 nucleotides align to TRBD1. Trimming cost V 3 bases and J 9 bases; bases outside gene matches: 6. Germline V lookup: CDR1 MDHEN, CDR2 SYDVKM. This CDR3 has 15 residues. CDR3 sequence (DNA): TGTGCCAGCAGTTTCTCGGGACAGGGGGCCGTTGAGCAGTTCTTC. It yields the protein CASSFSGQGAVEQFF.

This clonotype was picked up many times. The V gene is TRBV12-3 or TRBV12-4, the J gene TRBJ2-4; D uncertain. The CDR3 loop spans 16 amino acids. V was pared by 4 bases and J by 0 bases, with 13 bases between. The DNA of the CDR3 is TGTGCCAGCAGTTATAGCACCCCTCTAGCCAAAAACATTCAGTACTTC. It encodes CASSYSTPLAKNIQYF.

This clonotype was seen ten or more times. The chain employs TRBV27 and TRBJ1-1; 8 nucleotides agree with TRBD1. This CDR3 is 15 amino acids long. Germline V CDR1 and CDR2: MNHEY, SMNVEV (reference sequence). Trimming took 5 bases from V and 2 from J; bases not matched to a gene: 7. Here the CDR3 reads CASSTDRGPNTEAFF. In DNA form, the CDR3 reads TGTGCCAGCAGTACCGACAGGGGCCCTAACACTGAAGCTTTCTTT.

This clonotype was found many times. The CDR3 nucleotides are TGTGCCAGCAGCGCAGGCAGCTACACCTTC. It specifies CASSAGSYTF. The chain employs TRBV9 and TRBJ1-2; D is uncertain. Germline assignment: CDR1 SGDLS and CDR2 YYNGEE. V lost 3 bases to trimming and J lost 9 bases, with 6 bases between them. This CDR3 region has 10 residues.

In its sample, this clonotype was seen many times. The chain carries TRBV18 and TRBJ2-2; no reliable D call. The ends were cut back, 6 bases at V and 2 bases at J, with 7 bases in the middle. The CDR3 runs to 13 residues. Germline V lookup: CDR1 KGHSH, CDR2 LQKENI. The chain's CDR3 is CASSLQNTGELFF. The CDR3 nucleotides are TGTGCCAGCTCGCTTCAAAACACCGGGGAGCTGTTTTTT.

This clonotype showed up many times. This chain uses TRBV10-3 with TRBJ1-1; 7 bases fit TRBD1. Germline CDR1 reads ENHRY; CDR2 reads SYGVKD. V shed 2 bases, J shed 3 bases, and the junction held 6 bases outside the gene matches. CDR3 length: 15 residues. CDR3 in amino acids: CAISEDRVVYTEAFF. CDR3 nucleotide sequence: TGTGCCATCAGTGAGGACAGGGTAGTGTACACTGAAGCTTTCTTT.

This clonotype has at least ten counts. The J gene is TRBJ2-7, the V gene TRBV9, with D possibly matching TRBD1 (6 bases). Germline V gene lookup returns CDR1 SGDLS and CDR2 YYNGEE. This CDR3 has 14 amino acids. The V end lost 4 bases, the J end lost 2 bases, and 13 bases lay between the germline ends. As DNA, the CDR3 is TGTGCCAGCAGCCCCAGACAGGCCCCCTACGAGCAGTACTTC. It is translated as CASSPRQAPYEQYF.

This clonotype is large by share. The chain has TRBV24-1 and TRBJ2-2; D is unclear. CDR3 length equals 15 residues. Trimming shortened V by 0 bases and J by 2 bases, and 6 bases separated the two germline ends. The germline gives CDR1 KGHDR, CDR2 SFDVKD. CDR3 DNA: TGTGCCACCAGTGATTTGCTACCAAACACCGGGGAGCTGTTTTTT. Translated, it gives CATSDLLPNTGELFF.

This clonotype showed up many times. This sequence joins TRBV27 and TRBJ2-5, with TRBD2 as a possible D gene (6 bases). Trimming pared 2 bases from V and 9 bases from J, leaving 13 bases between. The CDR3 runs 13 residues. Germline V lookup: CDR1 MNHEY, CDR2 SMNVEV (reference sequence). CDR3 loop: CASSLGPPGAQYF. CDR3 DNA sequence: TGTGCCAGCAGTTTAGGACCGCCGGGGGCCCAGTACTTC.

This clonotype was seen ten or more times. The chain combines TRBV28 with TRBJ2-2; 8 bases align to TRBD1. CDR3 length: 13 amino acids. The V segment lost 5 bases and the J segment 8 bases; nucleotides outside the gene matches: 4. The germline gives CDR1 MDHEN, CDR2 SYDVKM. The DNA of the CDR3 is TGTGCCAGCAGTCTCAGGGGGCCTGGGGAGCTGTTTTTT. This codes for CASSLRGPGELFF.

This clonotype was detected many times. The V call is TRBV7-6, the J call TRBJ1-4; no clear D. Trimming shortened V by 4 bases and J by 5 bases, and 5 bases separated the two germline ends. The germline CDR1 and CDR2 sequences are SGHVS and FNYEAQ. The CDR3 is 12 amino acids. The CDR3 region is CASSSPNEKLFF. In DNA, the CDR3 is TGTGCCAGCAGCTCCCCCAATGAAAAACTGTTTTTT.

This clonotype was recorded at least ten times. The V call is TRBV6-2 or TRBV6-3, the J call TRBJ2-7, with D tentatively TRBD1 (6 bases). Deletions cut 0 bases from V and 6 bases from J, with 15 bases between. The length of the CDR3 is 15 residues. From germline, CDR1 is MNHEY and CDR2 SVGEGT. The CDR3: CASSYSGEQGCEQYF. The CDR3 DNA is TGTGCCAGCAGTTACTCGGGGGAACAGGGATGCGAGCAGTACTTC.

This clonotype was seen ten or more times. The V gene is TRBV27, the J gene TRBJ2-7; D remains ambiguous. Trimming took 2 bases from V and 2 from J, leaving 7 bases between them. CDR3 size: 13 residues. Germline lookup yields CDR1 MNHEY and CDR2 SMNVEV (reference sequence). The chain's CDR3 is CASSLTGAYEQYF. Here the CDR3 DNA reads TGTGCCAGCAGTTTAACGGGCGCCTACGAGCAGTACTTC.

This clonotype was seen a few times. The chain is built from TRBV21-1 and TRBJ1-6; the table's D call, TRBD1, was not checked against the DNA. TRBV21-1 is reported as a pseudogene. This CDR3 comprises 16 residues. CDR3 loop: CASSKGGQDHNSPLHF. The DNA for the CDR3 is TGTGCCAGCAGCAAAGGGGGACAGGATCATAATTCACCCCTCCACTTT.

This clonotype was observed many times. This rearrangement joins TRBV4-2 to TRBJ1-3, with no clear D. Trimming took off 1 base at V and 0 bases at J, with 13 bases between the two ends. The germline CDR1 and CDR2 sequences are LGHNA and YNFKEQ. The CDR3 totals 17 residues. The CDR3 spells CASSQAYGESSGNTIYF. The DNA of the CDR3 is TGTGCCAGCAGCCAAGCGTACGGGGAGAGCTCTGGAAACACCATATATTTT.

This clonotype was counted many times. The rearrangement joins TRBV28 to TRBJ2-1, with no clear D. The CDR3 consists of 14 residues. The germline V gene encodes CDR1 MDHEN and CDR2 SYDVKM. V was shortened by 1 base and J by 12 bases, with 16 bases between the two germline ends. CDR3 coding DNA: TGTGCCAGCAGTTTATACTTACGAGCGCCGCCGCAGTTCTTC. Protein sequence: CASSLYLRAPPQFF.

This clonotype was counted many times. V gene TRBV29-1 combines with J gene TRBJ1-5; no definite D call. V lost 4 bases and J 5 bases, leaving 12 bases between the germline ends. The CDR3 consists of 13 residues. Germline lookup yields CDR1 SQVTM and CDR2 ANQGSEA. The CDR3 nucleotides read TGCAGCGTTGGGTTGAGGGAGGATCAGCCCCAGCATTTT. This translates into CSVGLREDQPQHF. The variable domain in full, with the rest retrieved from reference TRBV29-1 and TRBJ1-5, is SAVISQKPSRDICQRGTSLTIQCQVDSQVTMMFWYRQQPGQSLTLIATANQGSEATYESGFVIDKFPISRPNLTFSTLTVSNMSPEDSSIYLCSVGLREDQPQHFGDGTRLSIL.

In this sample, this clonotype turned up many times. The V and J genes are TRBV28 and TRBJ2-4; TRBD1 matches 7 bases. Germline V gene lookup returns CDR1 MDHEN and CDR2 SYDVKM. Losses at the gene ends were 6 bases for V and 4 bases for J; bases not matched to a gene: 6. This CDR3 spans 14 amino acids. CDR3 in DNA: TGTGCCAGCAGGACAGGGAAATGGAAAAACATTCAGTACTTC. This encodes CASRTGKWKNIQYF.